The source of this T cell receptor beta chain is a study of beta chain features in type 1 diabetes. Study background: Healthy donors and patients showed comparable age, gender and cell yields.

Germline loops: CDR1 SGHTA, CDR2 FQGTGA. V was pared by 3 bases and J by 0 bases, with 5 bases between. CDR3 size: 13 residues. What was sequenced were expressed TCRB transcripts, since all of the isolated RNA had been reverse transcribed. Only in-frame clones appear in the TCRdb table, and some are missing; sequencing was by immunoSEQ multiplex PCR. The repertoire holds about 900,000 clones, with 15% to 20% as singletons. Naive, central memory, regulatory and stem cell-like memory cells within the CD4+ compartment were sorted using CD45RO/CCR7/CD25/CD127/CD95/CD27. Sorted populations all had greater than 98% purity. Concerning this clone: Its antigen is still unknown.

Study-level points and caveats: When VDJ junctions were examined, type 1 diabetes patients showed fewer insertions and more deletions.

The material sequenced was naive CD4+ T cells from blood. The clonotype was recovered from a woman aged 18-35 years in good health. The gene calls are TRBV7-3 and TRBJ1-2, with D uncertain. The CDR3 here is CASSLDPNYGYTF. DNA for the CDR3: TGTGCCAGCAGCTTGGACCCTAACTATGGCTACACCTTC.